The T cell receptor beta chain under discussion was sequenced for a study of blood T cell repertoires in COVID-19. Study in general: COVID-19 samples from acute and convalescent phases originated in the United States, Italy and Spain.

Per the original methods: How many nucleated cells were present was estimated from reference gene primer amplification. Profiling relied on immunoSEQ multiplex PCR, and the TCRdb table lists in-frame clones only, not all of them. V, J and clone size are those of that table, while D and trimming were read from the DNA. The sample contains almost 35,000 clones, around 80% of which appear only once. The CDR3 has 16 residues. V was shortened by 3 bases and J by 2 bases, with 16 bases between the two germline ends. Per germline, CDR1 LGHDT and CDR2 YNNKEL (reference sequence). Sequencing used peripheral blood. This TCR was sampled from an older man with acute or convalescent COVID-19. The chain recombines TRBV3-1 (or the pseudogene TRBV3-2) with TRBJ1-2, with D perhaps TRBD1 (6 bases). The CDR3 DNA follows: TGTGCCAGCAGCCATCCAGGGGCCTCCCTCAACTATGGCTACACCTTC. It specifies CASSHPGASLNYGYTF.